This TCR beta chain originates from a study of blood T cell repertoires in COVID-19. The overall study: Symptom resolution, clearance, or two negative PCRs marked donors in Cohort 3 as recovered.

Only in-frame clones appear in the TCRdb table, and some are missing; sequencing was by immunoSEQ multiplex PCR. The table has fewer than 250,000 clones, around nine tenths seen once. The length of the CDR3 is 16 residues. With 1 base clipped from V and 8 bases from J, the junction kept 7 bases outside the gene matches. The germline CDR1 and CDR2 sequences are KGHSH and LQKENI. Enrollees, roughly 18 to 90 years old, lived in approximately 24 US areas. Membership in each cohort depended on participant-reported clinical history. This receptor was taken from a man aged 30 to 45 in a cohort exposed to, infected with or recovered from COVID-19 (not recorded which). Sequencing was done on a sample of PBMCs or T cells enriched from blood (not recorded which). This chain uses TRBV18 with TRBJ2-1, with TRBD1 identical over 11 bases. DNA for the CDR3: TGTGCCAGCTCACCACTAGGGACAGGGGGTAAGGATGAGCAGTTCTTC. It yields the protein CASSPLGTGGKDEQFF.